Described below is a single TCR beta chain sequence and its context. Its cognate antigen is unknown. Two oligonucleotides, mixed equimolar, formed the beta constant-region primer covering TRBC1 and TRBC2. Four rounds of PCR amplified the ligated cDNA using nested alpha and beta constant-region primers plus SP2. A 12-nucleotide UMI and the SP2 primer were added to the cDNA 3' end by oligonucleotide ligation. TCRdb reanalysed the UMI-ligation and nested PCR reads using MiXCR and keeps one entry per CDR3 protein. This sample has over 110,000 distinct CDR3 sequences, with approximately 20% found just once. This entry is derived from a study of naive and memory T cell subsets. General study findings and limits: A few larger clonotypes appeared in naive repertoires, especially CD8, possibly memory cells re-expressing CD45RA.

Separate alpha and beta amplification began at the second PCR step. CD8 T cells were positively selected from what remained after CD4 positive selection. Cells stained for CD3, CD4, CD8, CD45RA and CD27 were sorted into four subsets. The TCR originated in a human donor in good health. The sequenced sample consisted of naive CD8+ T cells from blood.

CDR3 sequence: CASSFTSSGVTHEQYF. CDR3 nucleotides: TGTGCCAGCAGTTTTACTAGCTCCGGAGTCACGCACGAGCAGTACTTC. The V call is TRBV12-3 or TRBV12-4, the J call TRBJ2-7; maybe TRBD2 (6 bases). Trimming left V 3 bases short and J 5 bases short, with 20 bases between. CDR3 size: 16 residues.